The 9 T cell receptor beta chains below come from one sample, sequenced in a study of Tregs in tolerant kidney transplant recipients. Assay used: immunoSEQ multiplex PCR; TCRdb lists only in-frame clones, some missing. The data show roughly 250,000 clones, with about 80% seen just once and over 0.5% held by the top ten. The sample taken for sequencing was CD4+ T cells from blood. The receptors here all came from a human donor in good health.

The chain uses TRBV7-2 and TRBJ1-2; possibly TRBD1 for D (5 bases). Trimming stripped 2 bases from V and 14 bases from J, with 18 bases between. CDR3 length equals 13 residues. Germline V CDR1 and CDR2: SGHTA, FQGNSA. CDR3 in DNA: TGTGCCAGCAGCTTATCGGCGGGACTACCACGGACCTTC. Translated, it gives CASSLSAGLPRTF.

The V call is TRBV29-1, the J call TRBJ2-3, with D possibly TRBD2 on 5 matching bases. The V gene lost 5 bases and the J gene lost 3 bases, with 12 bases spanning the gap. Germline loops: CDR1 SQVTM, CDR2 ANQGSEA. The CDR3 consists of 13 residues. The CDR3 sequence is CSVSIGITDTQYF. For the CDR3, the DNA is TGCAGCGTTTCAATCGGGATAACAGATACGCAGTATTTT.

The chain is built from TRBV7-9 and TRBJ1-2, with TRBD1 as a possible D gene (5 bases). The CDR3 has 15 amino acids. Germline V CDR1 and CDR2: SEHNR, FQNEAQ (reference sequence). V was cut by 5 bases and J by 0 bases, with 13 bases left in between. The CDR3 loop is CASSKITGPNYGYTF. Written as DNA, the CDR3 is TGTGCCAGCAGCAAGATAACAGGACCTAACTATGGCTACACCTTC.

The J gene is TRBJ2-1, the V gene TRBV2; D ambiguous. There are 15 residues in the CDR3. Trimming cost V 1 base and J 0 bases, with 7 bases left between them. Germline V gene data show CDR1 as SNHLY and CDR2 as FYNNEI. CDR3 in amino acids: CASSEGRSSYNEQFF. The CDR3 bases are TGTGCCAGCAGTGAAGGTAGGAGCTCCTACAATGAGCAGTTCTTC.

The chain uses TRBV7-9 and TRBJ1-1; 9 bases map to TRBD1. The CDR3 consists of 15 residues. V shed 4 bases and J 1 base; nucleotides not matched to a gene: 4. Per germline, CDR1 SEHNR and CDR2 FQNEAQ (reference sequence). CDR3 protein: CASSWGGQGNTEAFF. The CDR3 DNA follows: TGTGCCAGCAGCTGGGGGGGACAGGGGAACACTGAAGCTTTCTTT.

The chain has TRBV6-1 and TRBJ1-4; 7 bases are shared with TRBD1. J was trimmed by 1 base and V by 4 bases; bases with no gene match: 6. Germline V lookup: CDR1 MNHNS, CDR2 SASEGT. The CDR3 spans 16 residues. CDR3 coding DNA: TGTGCCAGCAGTGCGGGGACAGCTAGAACTAATGAAAAACTGTTTTTT. As protein: CASSAGTARTNEKLFF.

As for this clone: The sample contains more than one DNA sequence encoding this CDR3. Here the CDR3 DNA reads TGCGCCAGCAGACCTGGACGGCAGGAGACCCAGTACTTC. Protein product: CASRPGRQETQYF. The chain recombines TRBV5-1 with TRBJ2-5; D call uncertain. The V gene's germline CDR1 is SGHRS and CDR2 YFSETQ. The CDR3 extends over 13 amino acids. Trimming took 5 bases from V and 5 from J, leaving 13 bases between them.

The gene calls are TRBV6-1 and TRBJ2-3, with D unresolved. This CDR3 spans 15 amino acids. Germline CDR1 MNHNS, CDR2 SASEGT. Trimming shortened V by 2 bases and J by 2 bases, and 11 bases separated the two germline ends. Written as DNA, the CDR3 is TGTGCCAGCAGTGAACTGTATCGATTCACAGATACGCAGTATTTT. Its translation: CASSELYRFTDTQYF.

The CDR3 spells CASSSDGTLREQYF. The CDR3 nucleotides are TGTGCCAGCAGCTCTGACGGGACCTTACGCGAGCAGTACTTC. The rearrangement uses TRBV5-4 and TRBJ2-7; possibly TRBD1 or TRBD2 for D (5 bases each). Germline V gene sequence: CDR1 SGHNT, CDR2 YYREEE (reference sequence). The CDR3 spans 14 residues. V was pared by 3 bases and J by 6 bases, with 16 bases between.